The source of this T cell receptor beta chain is a study of breast tumors, draining lymph nodes, adjacent tissues. Findings of the study overall: Compared with lymph nodes, tumors were less diverse; compared with nontumor tissue, more. Tumor and nontumor repertoires were significantly more similar in luminal-like than in basal-like breast cancer.

TCRdb processed the multiplex PCR reads anew with MiXCR; each CDR3 protein has one entry. The sample shows 140,000 to 150,000 distinct CDR3 sequences, less than 35% of them seen only once. Samples came from axillary lymph nodes draining the breast cancer. This clonotype was found many times. Its target is unknown. V was cut by 3 bases and J by 2 bases, with 12 bases left in between. This CDR3 is 14 amino acids long. Looked up from germline, CDR1 is SGHDT and CDR2 is YYEEEE. Sequenced sample: axillary lymph node tissue. The sequence came from a female donor with breast cancer. Some clones in this sample may be carry-over from other donors' samples. This chain connects TRBV5-6 to TRBJ2-7; a weak D match, TRBD1 (6 bases). The CDR3 sequence is CASSSYRETYEQYV. DNA for the CDR3: TGTGCCAGCAGCTCCTACAGGGAAACCTACGAGCAGTACGTC.